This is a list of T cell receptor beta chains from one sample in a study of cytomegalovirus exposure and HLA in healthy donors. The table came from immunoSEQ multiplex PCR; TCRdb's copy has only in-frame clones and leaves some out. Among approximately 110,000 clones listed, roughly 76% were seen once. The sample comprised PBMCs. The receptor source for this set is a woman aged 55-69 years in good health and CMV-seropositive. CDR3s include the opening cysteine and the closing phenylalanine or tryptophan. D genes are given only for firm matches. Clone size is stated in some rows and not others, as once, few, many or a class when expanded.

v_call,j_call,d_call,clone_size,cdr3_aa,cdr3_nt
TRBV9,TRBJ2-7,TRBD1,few,CASSAGGTGITYEQYF,TGTGCCAGCAGCGCAGGGGGGACAGGGATCACCTACGAGCAGTACTTC
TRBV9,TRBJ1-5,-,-,CASSPGVSNQPQHF,TGTGCCAGCAGCCCAGGGGTTAGCAATCAGCCCCAGCATTTT
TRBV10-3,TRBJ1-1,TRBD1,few,CAISEPRTGHTEAFF,TGTGCCATCAGTGAGCCACGGACAGGGCACACTGAAGCTTTCTTT
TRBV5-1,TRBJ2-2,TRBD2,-,CASGIAGAPNTGELFF,TGCGCCAGCGGTATAGCGGGGGCTCCGAACACCGGGGAGCTGTTTTTT
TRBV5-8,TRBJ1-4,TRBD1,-,CASQGGAYEKLFF,TGTGCCAGCCAGGGGGGAGCCTATGAAAAACTGTTTTTT
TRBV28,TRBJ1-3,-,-,CASSLVPGARSGNTIYF,TGTGCCAGCAGTTTAGTTCCAGGGGCCCGCTCTGGAAACACCATATATTTT
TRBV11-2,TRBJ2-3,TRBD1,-,CATARQGVSDTQYF,TGTGCCACCGCGAGGCAGGGGGTTTCAGATACGCAGTATTTT
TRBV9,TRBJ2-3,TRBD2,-,CASSGRRGTTHTDTQYF,TGTGCCAGCAGCGGGCGACGGGGGACTACTCACACAGATACGCAGTATTTT
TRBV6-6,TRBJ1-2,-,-,CASSSRGGYYGYTF,TGTGCCAGCAGCTCCCGGGGGGGGTACTATGGCTACACCTTC
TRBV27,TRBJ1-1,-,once,CASLSLNTEAFF,TGTGCCAGCCTGTCTCTGAACACTGAAGCTTTCTTT
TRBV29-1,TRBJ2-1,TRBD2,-,CSGKTSGRYNEQFF,TGCAGCGGTAAAACTAGCGGCAGGTACAATGAGCAGTTCTTC
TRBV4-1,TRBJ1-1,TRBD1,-,CASSRIQGSGRAFF,TGCGCCAGCAGCCGAATACAGGGGTCGGGTCGAGCTTTCTTT
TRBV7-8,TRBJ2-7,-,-,CASSSAGTSYEQYF,TGTGCCAGCAGCTCCGCCGGGACTTCGTACGAGCAGTACTTC
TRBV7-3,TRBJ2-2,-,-,CASSLTLRGGLDTGELFF,TGTGCCAGCAGCTTAACGTTAAGGGGGGGGCTTGACACCGGGGAGCTGTTTTTT
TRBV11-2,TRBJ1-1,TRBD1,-,CASSLGQMNTEAFF,TGTGCCAGCAGCTTGGGACAGATGAACACTGAAGCTTTCTTT
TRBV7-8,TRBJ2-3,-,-,CASGHRVPDTQYF,TGTGCCAGCGGTCACCGGGTGCCAGATACGCAGTATTTT
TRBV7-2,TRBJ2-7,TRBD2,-,CASSISSGGASSYEQYF,TGTGCCAGCAGCATTAGTAGCGGGGGGGCCAGCTCCTACGAGCAGTACTTC